This T cell receptor (beta chain) was obtained from a study of cytomegalovirus exposure and HLA in healthy donors. Study observations and caveats: There was a cluster of highly shared sequence variants that was likely a sequencing artifact. Earlier analysis found most TCR beta V segments productive about 87% or about 30% of the time. Researchers reported from a later analysis that most CMV-associated TCR beta chains appeared HLA-restricted.

Healthy donors of bone marrow made up the group. This clone was counted between two and nine times. Antigen specificity is unknown. PCR was performed using 60 Vbeta and 13 Jbeta primers. Clones were read by immunoSEQ multiplex PCR, and TCRdb kept only the in-frame ones, dropping some. The repertoire holds fewer than 100,000 clones, about 79% seen once, with roughly 6% in the top ten. V was cut by 6 bases and J by 3 bases, with 15 bases left in between. There are 15 residues in the CDR3. Germline-derived CDR1 and CDR2 are MNHNS and SASEGT. The sequence was obtained from a female donor in good health and CMV-seronegative. The V gene is TRBV6-1, the J gene TRBJ2-1; D gene unclear. Sequencing was carried out using PBMCs. The CDR3 DNA is TGTGCCAGCAGCGACGCGAGGTTTGACTACAATGAGCAGTTCTTC. Protein product: CASSDARFDYNEQFF.